The source of this T cell receptor (beta chain) is a study of cytotoxic CD8 clonotypes in ibrutinib-treated CLL. Germline V gene sequence: CDR1 MNHEY, CDR2 SMNVEV (reference sequence). The CDR3 runs to 16 residues. The V segment lost 0 bases and the J segment 13 bases; nucleotides outside the gene matches: 14. With regard to this clone: Antigen: not known.

Overall study findings and caveats: Pretreatment clonality was elevated relative to age-matched healthy donors and paralleled circulating CD8+ T-cell counts.

Measured with immunoSEQ multiplex PCR; TCRdb has only the in-frame clones, and not every one. Here the sample spans more than 150,000 clones, approximately 68% being singletons. The V call is TRBV27, the J call TRBJ2-3; TRBD2 agrees at 9 bases. This TCR came from a human donor with chronic lymphocytic leukemia. This specimen was PBMCs, taken after 24 months of ibrutinib treatment. DNA for the CDR3: TGTGCCAGCAGTTTATCACGGGGCGGGAGGGCCTTCGTTAAGTATTTT. As protein: CASSLSRGGRAFVKYF.